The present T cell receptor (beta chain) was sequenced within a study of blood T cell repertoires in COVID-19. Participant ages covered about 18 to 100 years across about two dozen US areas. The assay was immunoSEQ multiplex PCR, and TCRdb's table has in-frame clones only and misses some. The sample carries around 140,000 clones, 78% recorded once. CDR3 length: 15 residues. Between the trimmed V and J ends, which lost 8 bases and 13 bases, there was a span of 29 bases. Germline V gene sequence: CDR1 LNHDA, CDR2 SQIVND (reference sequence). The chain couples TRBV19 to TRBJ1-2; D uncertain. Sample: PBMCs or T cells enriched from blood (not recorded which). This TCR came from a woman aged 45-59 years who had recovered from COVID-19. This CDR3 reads CASGGSWGPPRTTTF. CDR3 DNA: TGTGCCAGTGGAGGCTCGTGGGGTCCACCCCGCACTACCACCTTC.